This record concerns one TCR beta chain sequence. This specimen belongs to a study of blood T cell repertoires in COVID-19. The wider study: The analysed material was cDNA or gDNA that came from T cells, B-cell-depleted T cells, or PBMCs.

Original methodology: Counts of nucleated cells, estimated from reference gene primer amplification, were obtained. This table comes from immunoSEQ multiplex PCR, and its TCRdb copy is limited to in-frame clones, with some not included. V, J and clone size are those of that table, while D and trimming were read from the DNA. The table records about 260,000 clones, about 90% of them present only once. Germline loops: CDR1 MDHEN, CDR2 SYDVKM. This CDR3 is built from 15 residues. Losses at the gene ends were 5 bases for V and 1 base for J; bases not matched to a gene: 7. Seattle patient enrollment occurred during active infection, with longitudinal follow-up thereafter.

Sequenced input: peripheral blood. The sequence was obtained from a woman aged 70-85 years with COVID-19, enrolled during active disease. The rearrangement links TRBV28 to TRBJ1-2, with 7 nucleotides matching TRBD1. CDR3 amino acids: CASSQETGSNYGYTF. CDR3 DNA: TGTGCCAGCAGTCAAGAGACAGGGAGTAACTATGGCTACACCTTC.